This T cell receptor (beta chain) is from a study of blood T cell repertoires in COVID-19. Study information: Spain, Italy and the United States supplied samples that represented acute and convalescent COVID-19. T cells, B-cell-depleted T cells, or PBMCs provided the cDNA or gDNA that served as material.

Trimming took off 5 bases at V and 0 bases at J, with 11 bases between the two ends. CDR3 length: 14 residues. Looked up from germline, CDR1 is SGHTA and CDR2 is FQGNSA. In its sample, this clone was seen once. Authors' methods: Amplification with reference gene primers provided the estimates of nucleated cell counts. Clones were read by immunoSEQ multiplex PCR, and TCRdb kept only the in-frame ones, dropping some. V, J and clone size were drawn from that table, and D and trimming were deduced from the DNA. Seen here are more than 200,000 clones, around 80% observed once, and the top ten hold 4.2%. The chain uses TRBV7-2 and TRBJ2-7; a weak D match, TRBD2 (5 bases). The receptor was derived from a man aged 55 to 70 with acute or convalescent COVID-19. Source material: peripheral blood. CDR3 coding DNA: TGTGCCAGCAGCCTAATCGGGGTCTCCTACGAGCAGTACTTC. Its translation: CASSLIGVSYEQYF.